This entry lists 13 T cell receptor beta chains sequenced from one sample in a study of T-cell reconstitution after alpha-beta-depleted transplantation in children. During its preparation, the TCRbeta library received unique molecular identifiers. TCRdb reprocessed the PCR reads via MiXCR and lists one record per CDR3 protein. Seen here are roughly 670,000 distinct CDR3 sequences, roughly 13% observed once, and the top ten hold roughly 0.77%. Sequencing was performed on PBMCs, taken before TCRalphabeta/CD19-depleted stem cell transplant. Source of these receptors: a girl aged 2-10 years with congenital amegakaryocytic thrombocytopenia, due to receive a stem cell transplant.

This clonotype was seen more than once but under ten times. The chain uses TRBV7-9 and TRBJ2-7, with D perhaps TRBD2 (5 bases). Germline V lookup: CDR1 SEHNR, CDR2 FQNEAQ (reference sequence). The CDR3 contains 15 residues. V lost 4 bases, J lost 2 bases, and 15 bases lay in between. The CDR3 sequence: CASSSYPGLPYEQYF. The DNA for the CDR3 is TGTGCCAGCAGCTCCTACCCAGGACTGCCCTACGAGCAGTACTTC.

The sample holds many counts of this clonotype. As DNA, the CDR3 is TGCAGCGTTGGTACCGAGGAGGGCTATGGCTACACCTTC. It specifies CSVGTEEGYGYTF. The rearrangement uses TRBV29-1 and TRBJ1-2; D gene uncertain. The CDR3 covers 13 residues. Germline V gene lookup returns CDR1 SQVTM and CDR2 ANQGSEA. V shed 4 bases and J shed 4 bases, with 13 bases lying between them.

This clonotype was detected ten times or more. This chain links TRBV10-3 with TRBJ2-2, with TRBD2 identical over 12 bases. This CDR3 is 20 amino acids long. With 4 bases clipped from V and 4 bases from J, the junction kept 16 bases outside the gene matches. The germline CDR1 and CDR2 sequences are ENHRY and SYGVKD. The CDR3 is CAISAETSGRIGKGTGELFF. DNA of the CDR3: TGTGCCATCAGTGCGGAGACTAGCGGGAGAATAGGGAAGGGCACCGGGGAGCTGTTTTTT.

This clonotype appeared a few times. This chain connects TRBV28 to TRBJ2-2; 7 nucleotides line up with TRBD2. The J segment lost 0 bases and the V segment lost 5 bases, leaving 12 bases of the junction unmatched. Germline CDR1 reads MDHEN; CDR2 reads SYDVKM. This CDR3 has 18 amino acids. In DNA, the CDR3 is TGTGCCAGCAGTCCCCGGGACTACTCAAGGGCGAACACCGGGGAGCTGTTTTTT. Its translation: CASSPRDYSRANTGELFF.

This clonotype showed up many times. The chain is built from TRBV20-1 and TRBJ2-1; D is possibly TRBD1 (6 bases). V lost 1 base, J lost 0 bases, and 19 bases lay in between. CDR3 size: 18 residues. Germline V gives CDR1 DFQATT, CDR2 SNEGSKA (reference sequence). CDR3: CSARASGQTINSYNEQFF. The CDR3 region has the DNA TGCAGTGCTAGAGCGTCTGGACAGACAATAAACTCCTACAATGAGCAGTTCTTC.

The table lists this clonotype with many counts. The CDR3: CAISEGRLAGYSSYEQYF. The DNA of the CDR3 is TGTGCCATCAGTGAGGGGAGACTAGCGGGGTATAGCTCCTACGAGCAGTACTTC. This chain joins TRBV10-3 and TRBJ2-7, with 11 positions matching TRBD2. CDR1 and CDR2 from the germline V gene are ENHRY and SYGVKD. Trimming cost V 2 bases and J 0 bases; bases outside gene matches: 9. The CDR3 has 18 amino acids.

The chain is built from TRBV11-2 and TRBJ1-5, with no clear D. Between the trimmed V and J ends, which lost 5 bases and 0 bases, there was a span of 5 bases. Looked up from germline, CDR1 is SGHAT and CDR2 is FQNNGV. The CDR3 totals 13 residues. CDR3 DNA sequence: TGTGCCAGCAGCACAAATAGCAATCAGCCCCAGCATTTT. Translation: CASSTNSNQPQHF.

The DNA for the CDR3 is TGCAGCGTTGATCACGGGGAACTAGTGAACACTGAAGCTTTCTTT. Translated, it gives CSVDHGELVNTEAFF. This chain uses TRBV29-1 with TRBJ1-1; D gene uncertain. CDR1 is SQVTM, CDR2 ANQGSEA, per germline. CDR3 length: 15 residues. V dropped 3 bases and J dropped 0 bases, with 14 bases sitting between them.

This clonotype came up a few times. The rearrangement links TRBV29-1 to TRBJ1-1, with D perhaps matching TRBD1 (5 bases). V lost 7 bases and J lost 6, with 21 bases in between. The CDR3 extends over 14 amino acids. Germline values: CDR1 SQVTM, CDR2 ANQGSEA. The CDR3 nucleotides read TGCAGCGCACCAACCCGCGGGGTGGGGGCTGAAGCTTTCTTT. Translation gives CSAPTRGVGAEAFF.

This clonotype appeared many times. Here the CDR3 DNA reads TGCGCCAGCAGCCCCGGGACAGGTGGCACAGATACGCAGTATTTT. Encoded protein: CASSPGTGGTDTQYF. The chain carries TRBV5-1 and TRBJ2-3; TRBD1 agrees at 8 bases. The CDR3 runs to 15 residues. Unmatched junction bases numbered 5, after V lost 4 bases and J lost 1 base. Germline loops: CDR1 SGHRS, CDR2 YFSETQ.

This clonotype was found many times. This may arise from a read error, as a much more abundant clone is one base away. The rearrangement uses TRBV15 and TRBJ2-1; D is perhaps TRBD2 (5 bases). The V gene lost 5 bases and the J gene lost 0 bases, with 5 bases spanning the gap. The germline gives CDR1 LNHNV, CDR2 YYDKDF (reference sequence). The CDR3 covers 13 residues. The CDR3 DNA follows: TGTGCCACCAGCGGGAGCTCCTACAATGAGCAGTTCTTC. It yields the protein CATSGSSYNEQFF.

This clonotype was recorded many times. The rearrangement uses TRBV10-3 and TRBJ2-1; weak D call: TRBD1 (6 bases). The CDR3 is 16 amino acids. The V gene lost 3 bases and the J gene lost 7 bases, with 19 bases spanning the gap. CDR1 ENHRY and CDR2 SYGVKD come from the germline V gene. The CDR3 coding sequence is TGTGCCATCAGTGAAAAAGACAGGAGGATAGCGAATGAGCAGTTCTTC. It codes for CAISEKDRRIANEQFF.

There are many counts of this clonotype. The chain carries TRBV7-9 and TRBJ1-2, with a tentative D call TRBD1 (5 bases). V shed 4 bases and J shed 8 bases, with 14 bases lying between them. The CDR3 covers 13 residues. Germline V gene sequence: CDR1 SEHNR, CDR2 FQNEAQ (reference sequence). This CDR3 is CASSYTGGFGYTF. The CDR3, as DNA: TGTGCCAGCAGCTACACGGGGGGATTCGGCTACACCTTC.